This T cell receptor (beta chain) was sequenced during a study of blood T cell repertoires in COVID-19. Across the study: Sources were T cells, B-cell-depleted T cells, or PBMCs; the material itself was cDNA or gDNA.

Germline V gene lookup returns CDR1 MNHEY and CDR2 SMNVEV (reference sequence). Trimming took 6 bases from V and 0 from J; bases not matched to a gene: 11. The length of the CDR3 is 16 residues. TCRdb's copy holds only in-frame clones and misses some; the assay was immunoSEQ multiplex PCR. This table holds some 200,000 clones, approximately 80% found once. The sequence was collected from a woman older than 75 with COVID-19, enrolled during active disease. V is TRBV27 and J is TRBJ2-7; 7 bases are a match to TRBD2. What was sequenced was peripheral blood. The CDR3 is CASRRSSGQSSYEQYF. For the CDR3, the DNA is TGTGCCAGCAGACGGTCTAGCGGTCAGAGCTCCTACGAGCAGTACTTC.